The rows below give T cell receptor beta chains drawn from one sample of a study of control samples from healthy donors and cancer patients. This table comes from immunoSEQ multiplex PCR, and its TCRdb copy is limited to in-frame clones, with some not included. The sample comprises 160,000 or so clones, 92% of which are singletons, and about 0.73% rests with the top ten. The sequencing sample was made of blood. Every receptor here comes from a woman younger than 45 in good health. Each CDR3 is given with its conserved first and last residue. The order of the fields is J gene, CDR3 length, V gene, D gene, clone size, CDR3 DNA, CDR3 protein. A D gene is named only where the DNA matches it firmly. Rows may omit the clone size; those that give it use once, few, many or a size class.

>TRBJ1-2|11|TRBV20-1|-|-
TGCAGTGCTAGAGGGCGGCGGGGCTACACCTTC
CSARGRRGYTF
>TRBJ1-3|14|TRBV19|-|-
TGTGCCAGTAGTCTCTTTGGAGGGGCAGGAACCATATATTTT
CASSLFGGAGTIYF
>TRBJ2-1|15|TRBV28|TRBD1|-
TGTGCCAGCAGTCCGGTAGGGGGCCCCTACAATGAGCAGTTCTTC
CASSPVGGPYNEQFF
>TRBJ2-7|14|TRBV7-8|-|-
TGTGCCAGCAGCTTAGTTGGCCGAACTAGTGAGCAGTACTTC
CASSLVGRTSEQYF
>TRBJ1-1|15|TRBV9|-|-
TGTGCCAGCAGCGTGGGGCTTCAGGGGTACACTGAAGCTTTCTTT
CASSVGLQGYTEAFF
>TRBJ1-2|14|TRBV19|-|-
TGTGCCAGTAGTAGGGCGGACGGTCCCTATGGCTACACCTTC
CASSRADGPYGYTF
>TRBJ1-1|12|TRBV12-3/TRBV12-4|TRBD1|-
TGTGCCAGCAGTTCAGGGGGCACTGAAGCTTTCTTT
CASSSGGTEAFF
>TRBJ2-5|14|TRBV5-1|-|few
TGCGCCAGCAGCCCGGGACGGTACCAAGAGACCCAGTACTTC
CASSPGRYQETQYF
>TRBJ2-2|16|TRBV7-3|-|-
TGTGCCAGCAGCTTCACCCCGAGGGGGTGGACCGGGGAGCTGTTTTTT
CASSFTPRGWTGELFF
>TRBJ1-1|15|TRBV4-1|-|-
TGCGCCAGCAGCCAAGATTACAGGGTAGCCACTGAAGCTTTCTTT
CASSQDYRVATEAFF
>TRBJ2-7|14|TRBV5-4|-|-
TGTGCCAGCAGCTTGGACGGGAGCTCCCACGAGCAGTACTTC
CASSLDGSSHEQYF
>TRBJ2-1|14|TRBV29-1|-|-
TGCAGCGTTGAACGAGCGGACAACTACAATGAGCAGTTCTTC
CSVERADNYNEQFF
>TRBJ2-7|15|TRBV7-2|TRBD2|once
TGTGCCAGCAGCTACGGGACTAGCGGGATGTACGAGCAGTACTTC
CASSYGTSGMYEQYF
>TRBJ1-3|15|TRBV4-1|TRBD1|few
TGCGCCAGCAGCCGGCAACAGGGGGCTGGAAACACCATATATTTT
CASSRQQGAGNTIYF
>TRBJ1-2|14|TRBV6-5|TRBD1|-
TGTGCCAGCAGTCCGGGACAGGGATTTGGGAGCTACACCTTC
CASSPGQGFGSYTF
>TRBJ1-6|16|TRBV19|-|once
TGTGCCAGTAGTTCTCGACAGAGCTCCTATAATTCACCCCTCCACTTT
CASSSRQSSYNSPLHF
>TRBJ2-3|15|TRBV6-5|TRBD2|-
TGTGCCAGCAGAACAGGGACTAGCGGGAGCACAACGCAGTATTTT
CASRTGTSGSTTQYF
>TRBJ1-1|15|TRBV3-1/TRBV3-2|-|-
TGTGCCAGCAGCCAAGGGAAGGGTTGGGACACTGAAGCTTTCTTT
CASSQGKGWDTEAFF
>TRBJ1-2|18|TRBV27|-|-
TGTGCCAGCACGCTCAACCGAGAACCCCACCCTAAGTTGGATGGCTACACCTTC
CASTLNREPHPKLDGYTF
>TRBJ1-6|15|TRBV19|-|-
TGTGCCAGTAGGGAGACAGGCGGGGGTAATTCACCCCTCCACTTT
CASRETGGGNSPLHF
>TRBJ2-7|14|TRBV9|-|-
TGTGCCAGCAGCGTAGGAGTGGGCTCCTACGAGCAGTACTTC
CASSVGVGSYEQYF
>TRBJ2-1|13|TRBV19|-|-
TGTGCCAGTAGTATTAACTCCTACAATGAGCAGTTCTTC
CASSINSYNEQFF
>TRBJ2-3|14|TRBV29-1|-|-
TGCAGCGCTGCGGGACCTTATAGCACAGATACGCAGTATTTT
CSAAGPYSTDTQYF
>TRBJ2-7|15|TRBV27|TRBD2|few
TGTGCCAGCAGCAGGACTAGCGGGAGTCGATACGAGCAGTACTTC
CASSRTSGSRYEQYF
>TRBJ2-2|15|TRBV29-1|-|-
TGCAGCGTTGGGATGGGACTCGTGAACACCGGGGAGCTGTTTTTT
CSVGMGLVNTGELFF
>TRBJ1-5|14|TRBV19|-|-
TGTGCCAGTAGTGGACTGCTTAGCAATCAGCCCCAGCATTTT
CASSGLLSNQPQHF
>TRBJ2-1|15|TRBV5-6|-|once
TGTGCCAGCAGCTTAGGGCCCGGGGTCTACAATGAGCAGTTCTTC
CASSLGPGVYNEQFF
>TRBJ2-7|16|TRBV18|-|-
TGTGCCAGCTCACCACAGAGGGGTTCCGTCTCCTACGAGCAGTACTTC
CASSPQRGSVSYEQYF
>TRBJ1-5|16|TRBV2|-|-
TGTGCCAGCAGTGAAGCCTCGCTGGGGGGCAATCAGCCCCAGCATTTT
CASSEASLGGNQPQHF
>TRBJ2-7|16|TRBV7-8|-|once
TGTGCCAGCAGCTTAGCCGTCTGGACTCCTAGCTACGAGCAGTACTTC
CASSLAVWTPSYEQYF
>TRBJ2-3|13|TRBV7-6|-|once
TGTGCCAGCAGCTTAGCGGCCACAGATACGCAGTATTTT
CASSLAATDTQYF
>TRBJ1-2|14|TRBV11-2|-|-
TGTGCCAGCAGCTTAGATGAGACGTACTATGGCTACACCTTC
CASSLDETYYGYTF
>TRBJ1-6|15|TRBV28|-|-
TGTGCCAGCTCCAGTCCGGACAAGGATAATTCACCCCTCCACTTT
CASSSPDKDNSPLHF